The rows below give T cell receptor beta chains drawn from one sample of a study of CD8 T cells in Susac syndrome. MiXCR was run by TCRdb on the immunoSEQ multiplex PCR reads, yielding one entry per CDR3 protein. This sample has 80,000 to 90,000 distinct CDR3 sequences, with 85% to 95% found just once. Sequenced: CD8+ T cells from PBMCs. All receptors come from a human donor with Susac syndrome. CDR3s include the opening cysteine and the closing phenylalanine or tryptophan. The listing skips clone size in some rows; elsewhere it reads once, few, many or a size class.

v_gene: TRBV5-1; len: 13; abundance: once; CDR3aa: CASSLVSFGELFF
v_gene: TRBV14; len: 14; abundance: -; CDR3aa: CASSPRQAPYGYTF
v_gene: TRBV6-2/TRBV6-3; len: 13; abundance: once; CDR3aa: CASSYGNRAEAFF
v_gene: TRBV7-9; len: 18; abundance: once; CDR3aa: CASSSREDQAGVTDTQYF
v_gene: TRBV30; len: 11; abundance: -; CDR3aa: CAWRERNIQYF
v_gene: TRBV25-1; len: 15; abundance: -; CDR3aa: CASSAGQGDTGELFF
v_gene: TRBV5-4; len: 14; abundance: few; CDR3aa: CASSYDRGHETQYF
v_gene: TRBV7-9; len: 16; abundance: -; CDR3aa: CASSSRIGRLNNEQFF
v_gene: TRBV9; len: 16; abundance: few; CDR3aa: CASSVAVVAGANVLTF
v_gene: TRBV29-1; len: 15; abundance: -; CDR3aa: CSVPGLAGVRSEQFF
v_gene: TRBV9; len: 15; abundance: -; CDR3aa: CASSVGTGSGNTIYF
v_gene: TRBV4-1; len: 11; abundance: few; CDR3aa: CASSQGNEQFF
v_gene: TRBV9; len: 15; abundance: -; CDR3aa: CASSVAGSNYNEQFF
v_gene: TRBV5-1; len: 14; abundance: -; CDR3aa: CASRHSGTYNEQFF
v_gene: TRBV20-1; len: 10; abundance: -; CDR3aa: CSAPDSGAFF
v_gene: TRBV20-1; len: 10; abundance: once; CDR3aa: CSAIHGEQYF
v_gene: TRBV20-1; len: 10; abundance: once; CDR3aa: CSARQVEQYF
v_gene: TRBV28; len: 17; abundance: -; CDR3aa: CASTRGAGLERAGELFF
v_gene: TRBV7-8; len: 13; abundance: -; CDR3aa: CASSSGLTGELFF
v_gene: TRBV2; len: 15; abundance: -; CDR3aa: CASSEGQGARNEQFF
v_gene: TRBV30; len: 14; abundance: -; CDR3aa: CAWSVRPREETQYF
v_gene: TRBV2; len: 14; abundance: -; CDR3aa: CASQSSGSVYEQYF
v_gene: TRBV20-1; len: 12; abundance: -; CDR3aa: CSARADSYEQYF
v_gene: TRBV30; len: 15; abundance: -; CDR3aa: CAWNLGTLGNYEQYF
v_gene: TRBV5-4; len: 15; abundance: -; CDR3aa: CASSTRSQGENIQYF
v_gene: TRBV12-3/TRBV12-4; len: 12; abundance: -; CDR3aa: CASSGLASEQYF
v_gene: TRBV15; len: 17; abundance: -; CDR3aa: CATEGLAGGSSYNEQFF
v_gene: TRBV4-1; len: 17; abundance: -; CDR3aa: CASSQDPGTGANYGYTF
v_gene: TRBV3-1; len: 17; abundance: -; CDR3aa: CASSQSASGPNTGELFF
v_gene: TRBV29-1; len: 13; abundance: -; CDR3aa: CSVDGRGPTEAFF
v_gene: TRBV2; len: 14; abundance: -; CDR3aa: CASSAGLATGELFF
v_gene: TRBV9; len: 14; abundance: -; CDR3aa: CASSVGGDNQPQHF
v_gene: TRBV3-1; len: 18; abundance: -; CDR3aa: CASSQIPAASGFRNEQFF
v_gene: TRBV5-6; len: 13; abundance: -; CDR3aa: CASSLGRLYEQYF
v_gene: TRBV20-1; len: 12; abundance: once; CDR3aa: CSASEGTETQYF
v_gene: TRBV4-1; len: 12; abundance: once; CDR3aa: CASSPTDNEQFF
v_gene: TRBV29-1; len: 13; abundance: -; CDR3aa: CSVFLFDSDGYTF
v_gene: TRBV20-1; len: 15; abundance: -; CDR3aa: CSARPRTGTFYEQYF
v_gene: TRBV20-1; len: 14; abundance: -; CDR3aa: CSARVAGGDYEQYF
v_gene: TRBV4-3; len: 16; abundance: -; CDR3aa: CASSQQTSGDYNEQFF
v_gene: TRBV18; len: 16; abundance: -; CDR3aa: CASSPPRAGVPDTQYF
v_gene: TRBV7-3; len: 12; abundance: -; CDR3aa: CASGSGGDTQYF
v_gene: TRBV29-1; len: 13; abundance: -; CDR3aa: CSVIQGMDYGYTF
v_gene: TRBV7-9; len: 13; abundance: -; CDR3aa: CASIGTGGYEQYF
v_gene: TRBV28; len: 14; abundance: -; CDR3aa: CASNLWGEAGELFF
v_gene: TRBV2; len: 14; abundance: -; CDR3aa: CASRETGPNEKLFF
v_gene: TRBV25-1; len: 15; abundance: -; CDR3aa: CASSEYGQLNEKLFF
v_gene: TRBV28; len: 13; abundance: -; CDR3aa: CASGKREGHEQYF